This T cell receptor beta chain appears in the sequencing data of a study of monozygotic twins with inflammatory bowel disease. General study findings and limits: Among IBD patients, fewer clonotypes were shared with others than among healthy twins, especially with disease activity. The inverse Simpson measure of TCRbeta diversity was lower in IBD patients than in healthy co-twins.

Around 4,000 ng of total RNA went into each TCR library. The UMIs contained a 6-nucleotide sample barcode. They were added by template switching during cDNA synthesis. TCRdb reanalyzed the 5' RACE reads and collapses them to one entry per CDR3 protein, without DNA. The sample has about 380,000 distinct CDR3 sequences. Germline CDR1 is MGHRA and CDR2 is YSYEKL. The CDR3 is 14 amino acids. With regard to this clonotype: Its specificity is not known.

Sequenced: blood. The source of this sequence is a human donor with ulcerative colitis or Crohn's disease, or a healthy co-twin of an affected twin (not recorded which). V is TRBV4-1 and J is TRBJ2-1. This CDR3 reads CASSPRPSYNEQFF.